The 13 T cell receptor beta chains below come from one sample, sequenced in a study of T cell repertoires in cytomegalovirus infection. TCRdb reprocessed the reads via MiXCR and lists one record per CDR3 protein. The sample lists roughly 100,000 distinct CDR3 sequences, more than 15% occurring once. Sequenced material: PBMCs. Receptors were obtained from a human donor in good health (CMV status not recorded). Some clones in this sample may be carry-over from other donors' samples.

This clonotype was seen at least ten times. The CDR3 DNA follows: TGTGCCACTAGACAGGCCCCCGGGGAGCTGTTTTTT. Encoded protein: CATRQAPGELFF. V usage is TRBV10-3 and J usage is TRBJ2-2, with D perhaps matching TRBD1 (6 bases). Trimming pared 10 bases from V and 6 bases from J, leaving 12 bases between. The CDR3 is made up of 12 amino acids. Germline V gene lookup returns CDR1 ENHRY and CDR2 SYGVKD.

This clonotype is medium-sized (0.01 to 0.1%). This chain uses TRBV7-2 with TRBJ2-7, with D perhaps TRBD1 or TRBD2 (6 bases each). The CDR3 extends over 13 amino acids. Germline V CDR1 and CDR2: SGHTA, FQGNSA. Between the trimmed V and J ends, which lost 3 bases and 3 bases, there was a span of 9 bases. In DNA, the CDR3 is TGTGCCAGCAGCTTTAAGGGGGGCTACGAGCAGTACTTC. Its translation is CASSFKGGYEQYF.

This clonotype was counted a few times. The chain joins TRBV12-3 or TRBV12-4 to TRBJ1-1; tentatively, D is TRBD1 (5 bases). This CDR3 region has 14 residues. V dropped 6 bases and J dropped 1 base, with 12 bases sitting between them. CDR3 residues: CASSQNTGNTEAFF. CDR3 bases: TGTGCCAGCAGCCAAAATACAGGGAACACTGAAGCTTTCTTT.

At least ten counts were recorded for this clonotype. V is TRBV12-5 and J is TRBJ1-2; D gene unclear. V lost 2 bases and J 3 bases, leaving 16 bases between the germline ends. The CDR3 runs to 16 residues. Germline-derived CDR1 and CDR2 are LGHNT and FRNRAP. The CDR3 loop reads CASGLSFWGSDYGYTF. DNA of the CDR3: TGTGCTAGTGGTTTGAGTTTCTGGGGAAGTGACTATGGCTACACCTTC. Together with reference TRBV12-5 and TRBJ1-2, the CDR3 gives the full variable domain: DARVTQTPRHKVTEMGQEVTMRCQPILGHNTVFWYRQTMMQGLELLAYFRNRAPLDDSGMPKDRFSAEMPDATLATLKIQPSEPRDSAVYFCASGLSFWGSDYGYTFGSGTRLTVV.

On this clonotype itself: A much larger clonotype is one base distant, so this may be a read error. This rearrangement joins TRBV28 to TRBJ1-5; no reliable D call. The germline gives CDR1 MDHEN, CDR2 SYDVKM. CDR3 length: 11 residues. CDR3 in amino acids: CVSSLTEPQHF. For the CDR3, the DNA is TGTGTCAGCAGTTTAACGGAGCCCCAGCATTTT.

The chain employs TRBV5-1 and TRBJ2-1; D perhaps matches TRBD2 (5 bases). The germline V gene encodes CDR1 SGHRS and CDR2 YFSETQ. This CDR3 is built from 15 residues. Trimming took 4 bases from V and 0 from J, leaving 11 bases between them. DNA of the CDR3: TGCGCCAGCAGCCCTGGAGAGGGCTCCTACAATGAGCAGTTCTTC. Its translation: CASSPGEGSYNEQFF.

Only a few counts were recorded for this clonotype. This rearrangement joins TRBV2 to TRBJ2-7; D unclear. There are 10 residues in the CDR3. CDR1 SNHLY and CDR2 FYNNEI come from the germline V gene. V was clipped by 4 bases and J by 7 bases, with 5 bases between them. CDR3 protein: CASSASEQYF. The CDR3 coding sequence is TGTGCCAGCAGTGCATCAGAGCAGTACTTC.

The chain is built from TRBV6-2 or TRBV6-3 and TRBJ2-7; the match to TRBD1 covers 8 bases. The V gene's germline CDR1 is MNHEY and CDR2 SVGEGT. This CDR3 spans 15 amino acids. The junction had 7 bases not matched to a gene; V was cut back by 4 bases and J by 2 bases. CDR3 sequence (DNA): TGTGCCAGCAGTTCCCCGGACAGGGCGACCTACGAGCAGTACTTC. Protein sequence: CASSSPDRATYEQYF.

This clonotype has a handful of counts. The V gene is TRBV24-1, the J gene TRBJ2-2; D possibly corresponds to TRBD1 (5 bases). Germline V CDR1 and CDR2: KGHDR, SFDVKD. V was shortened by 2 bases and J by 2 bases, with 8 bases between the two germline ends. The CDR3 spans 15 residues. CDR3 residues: CATSDYRINTGELFF. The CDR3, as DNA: TGTGCCACCAGTGATTACAGGATTAACACCGGGGAGCTGTTTTTT.

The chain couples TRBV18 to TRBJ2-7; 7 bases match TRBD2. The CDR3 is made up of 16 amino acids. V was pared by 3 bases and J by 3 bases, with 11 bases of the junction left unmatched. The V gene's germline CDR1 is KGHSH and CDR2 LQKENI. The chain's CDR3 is CASSPRAGVRFYEQYF. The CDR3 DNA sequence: TGTGCCAGCTCACCGCGGGCGGGGGTCCGATTCTACGAGCAGTACTTC.

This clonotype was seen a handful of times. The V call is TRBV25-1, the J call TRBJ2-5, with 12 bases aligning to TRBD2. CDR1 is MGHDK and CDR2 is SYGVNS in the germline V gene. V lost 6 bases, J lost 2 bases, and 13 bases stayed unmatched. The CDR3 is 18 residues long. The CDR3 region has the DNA TGTGCCAGCAGCTCCTTAACTAGCGGGGGGCCCATACAAGAGACCCAGTACTTC. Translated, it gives CASSSLTSGGPIQETQYF.

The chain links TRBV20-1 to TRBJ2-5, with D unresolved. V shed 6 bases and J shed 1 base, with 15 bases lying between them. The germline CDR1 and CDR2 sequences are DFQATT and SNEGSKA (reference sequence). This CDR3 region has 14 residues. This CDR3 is CSAEKPSAQETQYF. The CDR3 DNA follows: TGCAGTGCCGAAAAACCCAGCGCCCAAGAGACCCAGTACTTC.

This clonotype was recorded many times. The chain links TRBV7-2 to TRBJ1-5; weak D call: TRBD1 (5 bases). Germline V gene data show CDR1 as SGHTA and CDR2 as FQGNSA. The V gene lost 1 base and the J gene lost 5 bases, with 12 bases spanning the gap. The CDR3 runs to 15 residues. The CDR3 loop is CASSLGRAGDQPQHF. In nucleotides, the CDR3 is TGTGCCAGCAGCTTAGGCCGGGCGGGGGATCAGCCCCAGCATTTT.